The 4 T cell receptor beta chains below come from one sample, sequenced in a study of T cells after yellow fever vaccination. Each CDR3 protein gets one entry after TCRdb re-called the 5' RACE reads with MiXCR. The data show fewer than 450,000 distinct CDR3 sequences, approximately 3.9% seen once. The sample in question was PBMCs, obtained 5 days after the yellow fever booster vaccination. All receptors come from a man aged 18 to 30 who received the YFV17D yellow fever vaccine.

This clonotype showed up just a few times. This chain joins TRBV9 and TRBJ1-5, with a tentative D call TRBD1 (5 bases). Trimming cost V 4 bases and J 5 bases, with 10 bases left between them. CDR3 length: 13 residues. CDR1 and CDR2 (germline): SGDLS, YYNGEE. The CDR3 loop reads CASSNRRDQPQHF. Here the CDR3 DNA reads TGTGCCAGCAGCAACAGGAGGGATCAGCCCCAGCATTTT.

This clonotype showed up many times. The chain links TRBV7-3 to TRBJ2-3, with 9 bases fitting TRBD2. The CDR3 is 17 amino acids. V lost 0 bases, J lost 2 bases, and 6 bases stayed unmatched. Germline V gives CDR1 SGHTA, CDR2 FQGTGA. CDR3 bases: TGTGCCAGCAGCTTAACTAGCCTAGCGGGGTTCACAGATACGCAGTATTTT. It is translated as CASSLTSLAGFTDTQYF.

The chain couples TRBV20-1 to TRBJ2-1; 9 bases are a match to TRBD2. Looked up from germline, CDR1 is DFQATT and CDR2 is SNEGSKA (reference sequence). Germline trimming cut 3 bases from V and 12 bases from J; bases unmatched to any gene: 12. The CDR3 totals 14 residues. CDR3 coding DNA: TGCAGTGCTAGGTCCGCAGCGGGGGGTGTAATGCAGTTCTTC. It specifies CSARSAAGGVMQFF.

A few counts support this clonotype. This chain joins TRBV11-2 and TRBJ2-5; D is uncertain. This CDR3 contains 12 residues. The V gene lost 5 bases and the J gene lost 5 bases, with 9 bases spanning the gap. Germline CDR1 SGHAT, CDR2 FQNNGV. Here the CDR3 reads CASSASGETQYF. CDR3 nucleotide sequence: TGTGCCAGCAGCGCCTCGGGCGAGACCCAGTACTTC.